This entry lists 13 T cell receptor beta chains sequenced from one sample in a study of blood T cell repertoires in COVID-19. Clones were read by immunoSEQ multiplex PCR, and TCRdb kept only the in-frame ones, dropping some. The repertoire includes around 190,000 clones, roughly 76% of them detected once, and roughly 11% sits in the top ten. The sequenced sample was peripheral blood. The source of these receptors is a middle-aged woman with COVID-19, enrolled during active disease.

The CDR3 coding sequence is TGTGCCAGCAGCTTATATGCGGGAAACAACAATGAGCAGTTCTTC. It specifies CASSLYAGNNNEQFF. The V call is TRBV7-8, the J call TRBJ2-1, with D maybe TRBD2 (6 bases). CDR3 length equals 15 residues. The V end was cut by 2 bases, the J end by 5 bases, with 13 bases between. CDR1 SGHVS and CDR2 FQNEAQ come from the germline V gene.

V usage is TRBV4-1 and J usage is TRBJ1-3, with D maybe TRBD1 (6 bases). CDR1 is MGHRA, CDR2 YSYEKL, per germline. Between the trimmed V and J ends, which lost 2 bases and 4 bases, there was a span of 27 bases. The CDR3 has 20 amino acids. The DNA of the CDR3 is TGCGCCAGCAGCCAACCGGCGGGGGCGTTTTTCGGACTTTCCGGAAACACCATATATTTT. It is translated as CASSQPAGAFFGLSGNTIYF.

For this clone: One junction end does not reproduce the germline sequence, and a read error may be involved. The V and J genes are TRBV4-1 and TRBJ2-1, with TRBD1 identical over 7 bases. The CDR3 has 13 residues. Germline CDR1 and CDR2: MGHRA and YSYEKL. CDR3 region: CASSEDRANEQFF. In DNA form, the CDR3 reads TGCGCCAGCAGCGAAGACAGGGCCAATGAGCAGTTCTTC.

The genes are TRBV6-1 and TRBJ1-5; D possibly corresponds to TRBD1 (6 bases). CDR1 MNHNS and CDR2 SASEGT come from the germline V gene. The CDR3 sequence is 14 residues long. The V end was cut by 2 bases, the J end by 7 bases, with 12 bases between. The CDR3 loop is CASSEWGGRQPQHF. As DNA, the CDR3 is TGTGCCAGCAGTGAATGGGGGGGCCGGCAGCCCCAGCATTTT.

The chain employs TRBV7-2 and TRBJ2-5; 8 nucleotides align to TRBD2. The V gene end was trimmed by 5 bases and the J gene end by 6 bases; junction bases not matched to a gene: 11. CDR1 is SGHTA, CDR2 FQGNSA, per germline. The CDR3 covers 15 residues. Written as DNA, the CDR3 is TGTGCCAGCAGCGCCGGGGGGAGCGGGAGTAAGACCCAGTACTTC. As protein: CASSAGGSGSKTQYF.

CDR3: CASSLVVGGGTNNEQFF. The CDR3 DNA sequence: TGTGCCAGCAGCTTAGTGGTGGGCGGGGGGACGAACAATGAGCAGTTCTTC. The gene calls are TRBV11-2 and TRBJ2-1; 8 bases are shared with TRBD2. Unmatched junction bases numbered 10, after V lost 1 base and J lost 5 bases. The CDR3 length is 17 residues. CDR1 and CDR2 from the germline V gene are SGHAT and FQNNGV. The whole variable domain, remainder taken from reference TRBV11-2 and TRBJ2-1, is EAGVAQSPRYKIIEKRQSVAFWCNPISGHATLYWYQQILGQGPKLLIQFQNNGVVDDSQLPKDRFSAERLKGVDSTLKIQPAKLEDSAVYLCASSLVVGGGTNNEQFFGPGTRLTVL.

The V and J genes are TRBV3-1 (or the pseudogene TRBV3-2) and TRBJ1-2; no firm D call. V was trimmed by 3 bases and J by 2 bases, leaving 10 bases between them. Germline CDR1 and CDR2: LGHDT and YNNKEL (reference sequence). This CDR3 is 14 amino acids long. In DNA form, the CDR3 reads TGTGCCAGCAGCCACACCAACAGCAACTATGGCTACACCTTC. Its translation: CASSHTNSNYGYTF.

The chain combines TRBV29-1 with TRBJ2-5; 9 bases are a match to TRBD1. Per the germline V gene, CDR1 is SQVTM and CDR2 is ANQGSEA. Trimming at V came to 6 bases and at J to 2 bases, leaving 7 bases not matched to a gene. The CDR3 consists of 14 residues. CDR3 bases: TGCAGCGTAACACAGGACAGGGGACAAGAGACCCAGTACTTC. Encoded protein: CSVTQDRGQETQYF.

This clone was detected only once. This sequence joins TRBV5-4 and TRBJ1-1, with 9 bases identical to TRBD1. The CDR3 is 16 residues long. The germline gives CDR1 SGHNT, CDR2 YYREEE (reference sequence). The J segment lost 4 bases and the V segment lost 1 base, leaving 8 bases of the junction unmatched. This CDR3 is CASSLTGGALGTEAFF. CDR3 nucleotides: TGTGCCAGCAGCTTGACAGGGGGCGCGCTCGGCACTGAAGCTTTCTTT. Variable domain in full (rest from reference TRBV5-4 and TRBJ1-1): ETGVTQSPTHLIKTRGQQVTLRCSSQSGHNTVSWYQQALGQGPQFIFQYYREEENGRGNFPPRFSGLQFPNYSSELNVNALELDDSALYLCASSLTGGALGTEAFFGQGTRLTVV.

The rearrangement links TRBV6-5 to TRBJ2-5; TRBD1 agrees at 9 bases. V dropped 6 bases and J dropped 9; count of bases not matched to a gene: 11. The CDR3 has 14 amino acids. The germline CDR1 and CDR2 sequences are MNHEY and SVGAGI. The CDR3 loop is CASSPGTGFRAQYF. DNA of the CDR3: TGTGCCAGCAGCCCCGGGACAGGGTTTCGGGCCCAGTACTTC.

This chain uses TRBV10-1 with TRBJ2-1; TRBD1 is a possible D gene (6 bases). In germline, CDR1 is WNHNN, CDR2 SYGVQD (reference sequence). The CDR3 length is 18 residues. V was cut by 0 bases and J by 4 bases, with 19 bases left in between. The CDR3 here is CASSESPQGHLPYNEQFF. CDR3 DNA sequence: TGCGCCAGCAGTGAGTCCCCTCAGGGGCACTTACCTTACAATGAGCAGTTCTTC.

This clone has just a few counts. This CDR3 reads CASSQYRDGSSYNEQFF. The CDR3 nucleotides read TGTGCCAGCAGCCAATACAGGGATGGGAGCTCCTACAATGAGCAGTTCTTC. The rearrangement joins TRBV16 to TRBJ2-1; tentative D call: TRBD1 (6 bases). The germline CDR1 and CDR2 sequences are KGHSY and FQNENV. The CDR3 covers 17 residues. V lost 1 base to trimming and J lost 0 bases, with 13 bases between them. Variable domain in full (rest from reference TRBV16 and TRBJ2-1): GEEVAQTPKHLVRGEGQKAKLYCAPIKGHSYVFWYQQVLKNEFKFLISFQNENVFDETGMPKERFSAKCLPNSPCSLEIQATKLEDSAVYFCASSQYRDGSSYNEQFFGPGTRLTVL.

This clone was detected a few times. This CDR3 is CAWTGESYNSPLHF. The CDR3 DNA reads as TGTGCCTGGACCGGAGAATCCTATAATTCACCCCTCCACTTT. The chain carries TRBV30 and TRBJ1-6, with no clear D. Trimming left V 4 bases short and J 1 base short, with 8 bases between. The germline V gene has CDR1 GTSNPN and CDR2 SVGIG (reference sequence). The CDR3 consists of 14 residues.